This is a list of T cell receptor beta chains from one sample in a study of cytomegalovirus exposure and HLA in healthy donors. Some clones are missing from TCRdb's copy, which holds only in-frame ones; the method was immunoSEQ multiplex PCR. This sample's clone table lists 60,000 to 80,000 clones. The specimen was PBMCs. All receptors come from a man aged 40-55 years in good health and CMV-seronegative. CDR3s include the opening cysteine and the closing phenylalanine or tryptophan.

CASSLGGEHGYTF TRBJ1-2 TRBV5-6
CASSEEAGGLNTQYF TRBJ2-3 TRBV6-1
CASSLWVGSSYNEQFF TRBJ2-1 TRBV5-6
CASSKGANSEETQYF TRBJ2-5 TRBV5-1
CASSLVQVRQPQHF TRBJ1-5 TRBV11-2
CASSPRGQQETQYF TRBJ2-5 TRBV19
CAWSLYPGTNYGYTF TRBJ1-2 TRBV30
CAWSVRPPGEQYF TRBJ2-7 TRBV30
CANSFPRRRQIYSNQPQHF TRBJ1-5 TRBV28
CASGNRYEQYF TRBJ2-7 TRBV5-6
CASSLGGGFGTAGELFF TRBJ2-2 TRBV9
CASRAGGLINEQFF TRBJ2-1 TRBV2
CASSSSGQGDEETQYF TRBJ2-5 TRBV28
CAWDRGATNEKLFF TRBJ1-4 TRBV30
CASRPPVRSNTEAFF TRBJ1-1 TRBV19
CASSNRDRYTDTQYF TRBJ2-3 TRBV19
CASSRRDREREQYF TRBJ2-5 TRBV5-1
CASSRRTGQGAVGYTF TRBJ1-2 TRBV7-2
CASSLGLGGEDQPQHF TRBJ1-5 TRBV7-9
CASSLEQGAGGYTF TRBJ1-2 TRBV5-6
CASSPEAAGVYEQYF TRBJ2-7 TRBV5-1
CASSMTGSEQYF TRBJ2-7 TRBV2
CASSPESGTDLYGYTF TRBJ1-2 TRBV18